This T cell receptor beta chain was obtained from a study of beta chain features in type 1 diabetes. Turning to this clone: Its target is not known.

The study reverse transcribed the entire isolated RNA, so it sequenced expressed TCRB transcripts. Assay: immunoSEQ multiplex PCR; the TCRdb copy retains only in-frame clones and omits some. The top ten hold around 2% of the sample, which has approximately 38,000 clones, 64% seen once. This CDR3 comprises 15 residues. Per germline, CDR1 SGHDN and CDR2 FVKESK. Losses at the gene ends were 0 bases for V and 9 bases for J; bases not matched to a gene: 7. General study results and limits: These data did not resolve whether HLA type affects TCRB rearrangement.

The sample was Tregs from blood. V is TRBV14 and J is TRBJ2-5, with 10 bases matching TRBD2. This sequence was found in a woman aged 25-40 years in good health. In DNA, the CDR3 is TGTGCCAGCAGCCAAGATCCTAGCGGGAGAGGGTCCCAGTACTTC. Translated: CASSQDPSGRGSQYF.